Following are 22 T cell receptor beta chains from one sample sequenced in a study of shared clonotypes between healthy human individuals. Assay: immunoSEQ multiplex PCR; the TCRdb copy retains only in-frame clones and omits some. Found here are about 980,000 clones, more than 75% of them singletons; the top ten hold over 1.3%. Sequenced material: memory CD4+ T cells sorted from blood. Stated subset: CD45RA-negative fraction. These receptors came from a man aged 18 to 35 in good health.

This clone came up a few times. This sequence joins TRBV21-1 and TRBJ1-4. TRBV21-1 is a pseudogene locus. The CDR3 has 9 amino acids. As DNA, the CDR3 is TGTGCCAATAGTGAAAAACTGTTTTTT. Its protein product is CANSEKLFF.

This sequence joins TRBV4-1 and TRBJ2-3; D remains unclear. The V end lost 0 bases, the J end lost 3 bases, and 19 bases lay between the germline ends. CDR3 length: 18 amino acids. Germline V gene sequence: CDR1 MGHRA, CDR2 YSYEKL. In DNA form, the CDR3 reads TGCGCCAGCAGCCAAGATCTCGGCTCCTCGACGAGGACAGATACGCAGTATTTT. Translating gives CASSQDLGSSTRTDTQYF.

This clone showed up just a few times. The CDR3 here is CASSLLGISYEQYF. For the CDR3, the DNA is TGCGCCAGCAGCTTATTGGGGATTTCCTACGAGCAGTACTTC. The V and J genes are TRBV5-1 and TRBJ2-7; D is unresolved. Germline-derived CDR1 and CDR2 are SGHRS and YFSETQ. This CDR3 contains 14 residues. V was cut by 2 bases and J by 1 base, with 10 bases left in between.

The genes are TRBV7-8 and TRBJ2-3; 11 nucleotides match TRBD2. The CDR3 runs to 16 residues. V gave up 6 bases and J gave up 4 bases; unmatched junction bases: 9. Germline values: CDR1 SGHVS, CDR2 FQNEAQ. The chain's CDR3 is CASRGTSGALADTQYF. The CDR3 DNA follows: TGTGCCAGCAGGGGGACTAGCGGAGCCTTAGCAGATACGCAGTATTTT.

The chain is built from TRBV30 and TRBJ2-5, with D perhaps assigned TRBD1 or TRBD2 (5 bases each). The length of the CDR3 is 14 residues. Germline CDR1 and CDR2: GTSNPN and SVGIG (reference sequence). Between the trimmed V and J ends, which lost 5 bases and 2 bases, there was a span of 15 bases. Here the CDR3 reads CAWARGVGQETQYF. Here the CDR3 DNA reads TGTGCCTGGGCCAGAGGGGTTGGGCAAGAGACCCAGTACTTC. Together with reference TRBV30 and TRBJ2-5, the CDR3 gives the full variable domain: SQTIHQWPATLVQPVGSPLSLECTVEGTSNPNLYWYRQAAGRGLQLLFYSVGIGQISSEVPQNLSASRPQDRQFILSSKKLLLSDSGFYLCAWARGVGQETQYFGPGTRLLVL.

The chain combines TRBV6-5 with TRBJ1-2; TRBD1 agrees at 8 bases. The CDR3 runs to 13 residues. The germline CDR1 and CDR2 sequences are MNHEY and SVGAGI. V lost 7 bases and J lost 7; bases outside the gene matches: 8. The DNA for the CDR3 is TGTGCCAGCACCCGGGACAGGTTCTCTGGCTACACCTTC. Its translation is CASTRDRFSGYTF.

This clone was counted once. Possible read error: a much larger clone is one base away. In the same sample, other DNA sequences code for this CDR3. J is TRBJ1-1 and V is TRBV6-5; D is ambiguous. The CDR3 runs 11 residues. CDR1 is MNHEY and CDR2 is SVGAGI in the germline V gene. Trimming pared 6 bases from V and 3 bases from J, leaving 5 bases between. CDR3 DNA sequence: TGTGCCAGCAGCCGGGACACTGAAGCTTTCTTT. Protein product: CASSRDTEAFF.

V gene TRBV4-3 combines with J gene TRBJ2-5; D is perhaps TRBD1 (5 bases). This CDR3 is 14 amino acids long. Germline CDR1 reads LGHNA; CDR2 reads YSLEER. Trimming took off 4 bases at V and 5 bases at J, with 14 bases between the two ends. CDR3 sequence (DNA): TGCGCCAGCAGCCTCAATCTCAAGGGGGAGACCCAGTACTTC. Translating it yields CASSLNLKGETQYF.

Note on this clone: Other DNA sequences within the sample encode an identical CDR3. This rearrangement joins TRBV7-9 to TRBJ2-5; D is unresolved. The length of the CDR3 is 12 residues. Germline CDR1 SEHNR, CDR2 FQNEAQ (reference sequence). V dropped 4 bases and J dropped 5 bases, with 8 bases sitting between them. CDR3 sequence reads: CASSSGGETQYF. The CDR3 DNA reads TGTGCCAGCAGCTCGGGTGGGGAGACCCAGTACTTC.

The CDR3 DNA follows: TGCGCCAGCAGCTCGGACCCAGGGTCCTATGGCTACACCTTC. Residues: CASSSDPGSYGYTF. This rearrangement joins TRBV5-1 to TRBJ1-2, with D possibly being TRBD1 (5 bases). Trimming took off 3 bases at V and 4 bases at J, with 13 bases between the two ends. The CDR3 extends over 14 amino acids. Germline CDR1 reads SGHRS; CDR2 reads YFSETQ.

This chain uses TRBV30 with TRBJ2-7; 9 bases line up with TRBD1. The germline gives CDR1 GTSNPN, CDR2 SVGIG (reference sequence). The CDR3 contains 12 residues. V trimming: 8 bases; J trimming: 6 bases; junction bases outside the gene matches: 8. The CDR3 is CARGQGVGEQYF. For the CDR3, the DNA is TGTGCCAGGGGACAGGGAGTCGGCGAGCAGTACTTC. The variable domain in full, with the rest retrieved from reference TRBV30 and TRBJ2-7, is SQTIHQWPATLVQPVGSPLSLECTVEGTSNPNLYWYRQAAGRGLQLLFYSVGIGQISSEVPQNLSASRPQDRQFILSSKKLLLSDSGFYLCARGQGVGEQYFGPGTRLTVT.

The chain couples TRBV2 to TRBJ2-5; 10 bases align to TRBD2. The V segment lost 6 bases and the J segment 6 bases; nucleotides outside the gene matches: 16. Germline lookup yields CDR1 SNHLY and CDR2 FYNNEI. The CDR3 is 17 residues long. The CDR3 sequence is CASRRGVKAGGPQTQYF. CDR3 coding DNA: TGTGCCAGCAGGCGCGGGGTAAAAGCGGGGGGGCCGCAGACCCAGTACTTC.

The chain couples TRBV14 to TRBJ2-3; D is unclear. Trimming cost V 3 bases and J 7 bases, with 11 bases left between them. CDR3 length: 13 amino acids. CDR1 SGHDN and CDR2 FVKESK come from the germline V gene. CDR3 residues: CASSQGRLNTQYF. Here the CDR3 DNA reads TGTGCCAGCAGCCAGGGCAGGCTGAATACGCAGTATTTT.

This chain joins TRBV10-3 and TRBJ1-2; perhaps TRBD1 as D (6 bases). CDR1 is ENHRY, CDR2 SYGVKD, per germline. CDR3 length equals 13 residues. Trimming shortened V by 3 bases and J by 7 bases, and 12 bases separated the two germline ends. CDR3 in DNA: TGTGCCATCAGTGACCAGGGGAAGGGTGGCTACACCTTC. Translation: CAISDQGKGGYTF.

CDR3 loop: CASSLGEGYEQYF. Written as DNA, the CDR3 is TGCGCCAGCAGCCTAGGAGAGGGCTACGAGCAGTACTTC. The V gene is TRBV4-1, the J gene TRBJ2-7; TRBD2 might be the D (5 bases). Trimming stripped 4 bases from V and 3 bases from J, with 10 bases between. CDR1 and CDR2 (germline): MGHRA, YSYEKL. This CDR3 has 13 amino acids.

The CDR3: CASSILGAGDYGYTF. DNA for the CDR3: TGTGCCAGTAGTATACTGGGGGCAGGGGACTATGGCTACACCTTC. V is TRBV19 and J is TRBJ1-2; weak D call: TRBD1 (6 bases). V was clipped by 2 bases and J by 3 bases, with 13 bases between them. The CDR3 is 15 residues long. Germline CDR1 is LNHDA and CDR2 is SQIVND (reference sequence).

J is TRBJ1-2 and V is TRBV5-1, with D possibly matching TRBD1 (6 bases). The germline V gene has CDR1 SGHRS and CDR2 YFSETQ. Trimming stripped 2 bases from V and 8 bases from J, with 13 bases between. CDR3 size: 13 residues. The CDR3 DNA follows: TGCGCCAGCAGCTTCGGAGGGGGTGACGGCTACACCTTC. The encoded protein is CASSFGGGDGYTF.

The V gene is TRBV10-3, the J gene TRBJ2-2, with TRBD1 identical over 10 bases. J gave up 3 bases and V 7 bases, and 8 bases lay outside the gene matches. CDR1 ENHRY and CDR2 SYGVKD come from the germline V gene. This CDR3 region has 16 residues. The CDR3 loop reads CAIKGPGQGDTGELFF. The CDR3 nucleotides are TGTGCCATCAAGGGGCCAGGACAGGGGGACACCGGGGAGCTGTTTTTT.

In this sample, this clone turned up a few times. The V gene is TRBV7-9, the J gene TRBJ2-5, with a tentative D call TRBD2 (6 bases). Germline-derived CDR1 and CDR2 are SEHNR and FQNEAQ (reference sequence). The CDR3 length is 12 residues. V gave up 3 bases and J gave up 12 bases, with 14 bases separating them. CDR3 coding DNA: TGTGCCAGCAGCTTCCCCGGGAGAGCGGAGTACTTC. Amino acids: CASSFPGRAEYF.

In nucleotides, the CDR3 is TGTGCCAGCAGCAAACAGGTCAGGGGACCTTATGGCTACACCTTC. Encoded protein: CASSKQVRGPYGYTF. The chain employs TRBV21-1 and TRBJ1-2; the table assigns TRBD1, which was not confirmed against the DNA. TRBV21-1 is a recognized pseudogene. CDR3 length: 15 residues.

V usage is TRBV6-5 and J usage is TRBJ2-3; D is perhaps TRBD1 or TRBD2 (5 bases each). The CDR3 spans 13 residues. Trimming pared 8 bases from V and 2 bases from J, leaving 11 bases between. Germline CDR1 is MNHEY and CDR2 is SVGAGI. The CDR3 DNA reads TGTGCCAGCTCCCGGGACCTCACAGATACGCAGTATTTT. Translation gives CASSRDLTDTQYF.

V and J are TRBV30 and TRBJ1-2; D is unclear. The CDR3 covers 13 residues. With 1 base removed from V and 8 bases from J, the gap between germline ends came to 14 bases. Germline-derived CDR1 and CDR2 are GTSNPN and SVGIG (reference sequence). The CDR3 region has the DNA TGTGCCTGGAGTGGCGGAGGGCTGGGGGGCTACACCTTC. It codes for CAWSGGGLGGYTF.